A single sample is the source of the 21 T cell receptor beta chains below, sequenced in a study of blood T cells in healthy people across ages. Primers used in a second PCR of about 6 to 11 cycles were a sample-barcoded 5' primer and a J-beta primer mix. TCRdb processed the 5' RACE reads anew with MiXCR; each CDR3 protein has one entry. The profile shows 700,000 to 950,000 distinct CDR3 sequences, approximately 43% of them singletons. Sequenced input: blood. The origin of the receptors is a woman aged 55-69 years in good health.

The CDR3 coding sequence is TGTGCCAGCAGTTCATATAGCGGGGGGGTCGCAGATACGCAGTATTTT. Translation: CASSSYSGGVADTQYF. The rearrangement links TRBV6-1 to TRBJ2-3; the match to TRBD2 covers 11 bases. This CDR3 has 16 residues. V lost 5 bases and J lost 4; bases outside the gene matches: 8. Germline CDR1 and CDR2: MNHNS and SASEGT.

The rearrangement uses TRBV27 and TRBJ1-1, with D perhaps matching TRBD1 (5 bases). V was shortened by 1 base and J by 0 bases, with 9 bases between the two germline ends. Germline V gives CDR1 MNHEY, CDR2 SMNVEV (reference sequence). There are 15 residues in the CDR3. The CDR3 is CASSLWGYMNTEAFF. The DNA of the CDR3 is TGTGCCAGCAGTTTATGGGGGTACATGAACACTGAAGCTTTCTTT.

This clonotype was observed many times. CDR3 residues: CASSQDSYSPSYGYTF. CDR3 nucleotide sequence: TGCGCCAGCAGCCAAGATAGTTATTCGCCTAGCTATGGCTACACCTTC. The chain combines TRBV4-3 with TRBJ1-2, with D hard to call. The CDR3 runs 16 residues. Trimming took 0 bases from V and 4 from J, leaving 15 bases between them. CDR1 is LGHNA, CDR2 YSLEER, per germline.

This clonotype was picked up a small number of times. The chain carries TRBV5-1 and TRBJ2-7, with D possibly being TRBD2 (6 bases). The CDR3 length is 16 residues. Germline CDR1 SGHRS, CDR2 YFSETQ. V shed 0 bases and J shed 3 bases, with 16 bases lying between them. DNA for the CDR3: TGCGCCAGCAGCTTGGCCGGAGGGTCTCTGGACTACGAGCAGTACTTC. Translation gives CASSLAGGSLDYEQYF.

The gene calls are TRBV20-1 and TRBJ2-3; 7 bases map to TRBD2. V trimming: 5 bases; J trimming: 0 bases; junction bases outside the gene matches: 8. The germline V gene encodes CDR1 DFQATT and CDR2 SNEGSKA (reference sequence). CDR3 length: 15 amino acids. CDR3 nucleotides: TGCAGTGCTGGGGGAGATAGCGGGAGCACAGATACGCAGTATTTT. Residues: CSAGGDSGSTDTQYF.

As DNA, the CDR3 is TGTGCCAGCAGTTTTATAGGAAAAGAGACCCAGTACTTC. Amino acids: CASSFIGKETQYF. The rearrangement joins TRBV28 to TRBJ2-5; D gene ambiguous. Germline V lookup: CDR1 MDHEN, CDR2 SYDVKM. The CDR3 is 13 amino acids. The V and J ends lost 3 bases and 3 bases respectively, with 8 bases between them.

In its sample, this clonotype was seen a few times. The chain joins TRBV29-1 to TRBJ2-1; D remains unclear. Trimming cost V 7 bases and J 5 bases, with 12 bases left between them. This CDR3 is 12 amino acids long. In germline, CDR1 is SQVTM, CDR2 ANQGSEA. CDR3 nucleotide sequence: TGCAGCGCTGGTAAAGGGCACAATGAGCAGTTCTTC. This codes for CSAGKGHNEQFF.

This clonotype was observed many times. This chain links TRBV3-1 with TRBJ2-7; tentative D call: TRBD1 (6 bases). This CDR3 region has 13 residues. In germline, CDR1 is LGHDT, CDR2 YNNKEL (reference sequence). V lost 2 bases and J lost 7, with 12 bases in between. CDR3 sequence reads: CASSQRDQGEQYF. For the CDR3, the DNA is TGTGCCAGCAGCCAAAGGGACCAGGGGGAGCAGTACTTC.

This clonotype showed up just a few times. The chain links TRBV6-2 or TRBV6-3 to TRBJ2-3; D not resolved. Trimming left V 7 bases short and J 0 bases short, with 8 bases between. The germline CDR1 and CDR2 sequences are MNHEY and SVGEGT. This CDR3 is built from 13 residues. This CDR3 reads CASKDGSTDTQYF. In DNA form, the CDR3 reads TGTGCCAGCAAAGACGGGAGCACAGATACGCAGTATTTT.

The chain uses TRBV29-1 and TRBJ1-1, with TRBD1 as a possible D gene (5 bases). V was pared by 6 bases and J by 4 bases, with 12 bases between. The CDR3 extends over 12 amino acids. Germline V gives CDR1 SQVTM, CDR2 ANQGSEA. The CDR3 is CSVLQGITEAFF. CDR3 bases: TGCAGCGTACTTCAGGGAATCACTGAAGCTTTCTTT.

This clonotype was detected a few times. The V call is TRBV27, the J call TRBJ2-7, with 8 positions matching TRBD2. Germline values: CDR1 MNHEY, CDR2 SMNVEV (reference sequence). There are 14 residues in the CDR3. Trimming took 3 bases from V and 2 from J; bases not matched to a gene: 3. CDR3 protein: CASSFTSGTYEQYF. Here the CDR3 DNA reads TGTGCCAGCAGTTTTACTAGCGGAACCTACGAGCAGTACTTC.

With regard to this clonotype: Germline is not matched at one junction end, which may reflect a read error. CDR3 sequence: CVSSRLTSGEIPDTQYF. The CDR3 bases are TGCGTCAGCAGCCGTCTGACTAGCGGAGAGATCCCAGATACGCAGTATTTT. The gene calls are TRBV4-1 and TRBJ2-3; 9 positions match TRBD2. CDR1 MGHRA and CDR2 YSYEKL come from the germline V gene. The CDR3 has 17 residues.

Comment on this clonotype: A much larger clone is a single base away; this may be a read error. The chain links TRBV7-3 to TRBJ2-2; D perhaps matches TRBD1 (6 bases). Germline V gene lookup returns CDR1 SGHTA and CDR2 FQGTGA. The CDR3 has 15 amino acids. This chain's CDR3 is CGSSSLGQNTGELFF. CDR3 sequence (DNA): TGTGGCAGCAGCTCCCTGGGACAGAACACCGGGGAGCTGTTTTTT.

The rearrangement uses TRBV15 and TRBJ1-2; D gene ambiguous. Germline V gives CDR1 LNHNV, CDR2 YYDKDF (reference sequence). This CDR3 spans 14 amino acids. V lost 0 bases and J 3 bases, leaving 8 bases between the germline ends. CDR3 protein: CATSRDLNHYGYTF. The CDR3 DNA is TGTGCCACCAGCAGAGATCTCAACCACTATGGCTACACCTTC.

The rearrangement uses TRBV11-2 and TRBJ2-5, with TRBD1 as a possible D gene (7 bases). Deletions cut 1 base from V and 2 bases from J, with 11 bases between. This CDR3 is built from 15 residues. Germline values: CDR1 SGHAT, CDR2 FQNNGV. The CDR3 DNA follows: TGTGCCAGCAGCTTAGGCGGGACAGTTCAAGAGACCCAGTACTTC. Translated: CASSLGGTVQETQYF.

The table lists this clonotype with a few counts. The chain carries TRBV28 and TRBJ2-3; 13 bases fit TRBD2. J lost 8 bases, V lost 2 bases, and 7 bases had no gene match. This CDR3 is built from 16 residues. The V gene's germline CDR1 is MDHEN and CDR2 SYDVKM. The CDR3 region is CASSLAGLAGEGTQYF. The CDR3, as DNA: TGTGCCAGCAGTTTAGCTGGACTAGCGGGAGAAGGTACGCAGTATTTT.

The table lists this clonotype with a few counts. The chain is built from TRBV2 and TRBJ1-4, with a tentative D call TRBD1 (5 bases). Germline V gene sequence: CDR1 SNHLY, CDR2 FYNNEI. The CDR3 length is 13 residues. Trimming removed 6 bases at V and 4 bases at J, with 9 bases between. CDR3 DNA sequence: TGTGCCAGCAGACCCGACAGTAATGAAAAACTGTTTTTT. It translates to CASRPDSNEKLFF.

The chain uses TRBV4-3 and TRBJ2-1; 7 bases are shared with TRBD2. This CDR3 spans 15 amino acids. CDR1 and CDR2 (germline): LGHNA, YSLEER. V trimming: 5 bases; J trimming: 5 bases; junction bases outside the gene matches: 9. The CDR3 nucleotides are TGCGCCAGCAGCTCGGGGAGGGAGGCCCACAATGAGCAGTTCTTC. Translating it yields CASSSGREAHNEQFF.

The genes are TRBV12-3 or TRBV12-4 and TRBJ2-5; 10 bases map to TRBD1. With 6 bases clipped from V and 11 bases from J, the junction kept 12 bases outside the gene matches. The CDR3 has 14 residues. CDR3 sequence: CASSGQGVSHEQYF. CDR3 sequence (DNA): TGTGCCAGCAGCGGACAGGGGGTTTCCCATGAGCAGTACTTC.

The CDR3 loop is CASARNSYNEQFF. For the CDR3, the DNA is TGTGCCAGCGCAAGAAACTCCTACAATGAGCAGTTCTTC. The gene calls are TRBV2 and TRBJ2-1; D is undetermined. CDR3 length: 13 residues. The V gene lost 8 bases and the J gene lost 0 bases, with 8 bases spanning the gap. Germline lookup yields CDR1 SNHLY and CDR2 FYNNEI.

The V and J genes are TRBV29-1 and TRBJ1-1; 8 bases map to TRBD1. Trimming took 7 bases from V and 6 from J; bases not matched to a gene: 7. The CDR3 extends over 12 amino acids. Germline lookup yields CDR1 SQVTM and CDR2 ANQGSEA. Here the CDR3 reads CSANQGAAEAFF. CDR3 nucleotide sequence: TGCAGCGCCAATCAGGGGGCGGCTGAAGCTTTCTTT.